The next 16 T cell receptor beta chains were all read from a single sample in a study of shared clonotypes between healthy human individuals. Generated by immunoSEQ multiplex PCR, the TCRdb table keeps only in-frame clones and is missing some. The table includes 490,000 or so clones, roughly four fifths detected once. The sequenced sample consisted of PBMCs. These receptors were collected from a woman aged 40 to 50 in good health. Some clones in this sample may be carry-over from other donors' samples.

This clone was recorded a few times. The V gene is TRBV30, the J gene TRBJ2-1; 8 bases are a match to TRBD2. V gave up 2 bases and J gave up 6 bases; unmatched junction bases: 3. The germline gives CDR1 GTSNPN, CDR2 SVGIG (reference sequence). This CDR3 spans 13 amino acids. CDR3 amino acids: CAWSYSGINEQFF. CDR3 in DNA: TGTGCCTGGAGTTATAGCGGGATCAATGAGCAGTTCTTC.

The chain joins TRBV4-1 to TRBJ1-5; TRBD1 might be the D (5 bases). This CDR3 has 18 amino acids. Germline CDR1 reads MGHRA; CDR2 reads YSYEKL. The V end was cut by 0 bases, the J end by 1 base, with 16 bases between. For the CDR3, the DNA is TGCGCCAGCAGCCAAGATTTTGGCGGGACTGTGAGCAATCAGCCCCAGCATTTT. Its protein is CASSQDFGGTVSNQPQHF.

In regard to this clone: The germline gene is not matched at one end of the junction; a read error may be the cause. The gene calls are TRBV11-2 and TRBJ1-2, with unresolved D. CDR3 length equals 10 residues. Germline V CDR1 and CDR2: SGHAT, FQNNGV. CDR3 sequence (DNA): TGTGCCAGCAGCTCCCCCCGGACGGAGTTC. This codes for CASSSPRTEF.

The CDR3 spells CASSLSGGMNTEAFF. CDR3 DNA: TGTGCCAGCAGCTTAAGTGGGGGTATGAACACTGAAGCTTTCTTT. The chain recombines TRBV7-3 with TRBJ1-1, with D possibly being TRBD1 (5 bases). The germline V gene encodes CDR1 SGHTA and CDR2 FQGTGA. V lost 1 base to trimming and J lost 0 bases, with 9 bases between them. CDR3 length: 15 residues.

The sample holds one count of this clone. The CDR3 loop is CASTPTGTYYEQYF. The CDR3 DNA is TGTGCCAGCACCCCAACAGGGACATACTACGAGCAGTACTTC. This chain joins TRBV28 and TRBJ2-7; D perhaps matches TRBD1 (6 bases). The CDR3 covers 14 residues. CDR1 is MDHEN, CDR2 SYDVKM, per germline. The V gene lost 7 bases and the J gene lost 3 bases, with 16 bases spanning the gap.

The chain has TRBV19 and TRBJ2-7, with D hard to call. CDR3 size: 13 residues. Germline V lookup: CDR1 LNHDA, CDR2 SQIVND (reference sequence). V was pared by 1 base and J by 4 bases, with 8 bases between. For the CDR3, the DNA is TGTGCCAGTAGTATAGGCGCTCAATACGAGCAGTACTTC. Translating it yields CASSIGAQYEQYF.

In regard to this clone: The germline gene is not matched at one end of the junction; a read error may be the cause. This chain joins TRBV19 and TRBJ1-1; possibly TRBD1 for D (6 bases). The CDR3 has 14 amino acids. The germline V gene has CDR1 LNHDA and CDR2 SQIVND (reference sequence). Here the CDR3 reads CAGSIRAGDTEAFF. The CDR3 DNA reads TGTGCCGGTAGTATTCGGGCAGGGGACACTGAAGCTTTCTTT.

The J gene is TRBJ2-1, the V gene TRBV5-4, with D perhaps given as TRBD1 or TRBD2 (5 bases each). The CDR3 spans 16 residues. Trimming removed 1 base at V and 4 bases at J, with 15 bases between. Looked up from germline, CDR1 is SGHNT and CDR2 is YYREEE (reference sequence). The CDR3 loop reads CASSLSPGTSYNEQFF. The CDR3, as DNA: TGTGCCAGCAGCTTGAGCCCGGGGACCTCATACAATGAGCAGTTCTTC.

The rearrangement links TRBV2 to TRBJ1-3, with 10 bases identical to TRBD1. Per germline, CDR1 SNHLY and CDR2 FYNNEI. The CDR3 length is 18 residues. Germline trimming cut 2 bases from V and 0 bases from J; bases unmatched to any gene: 7. In nucleotides, the CDR3 is TGTGCCAGCAGTGAACGGGGACAGGGGCTAGTCTCTGGAAACACCATATATTTT. Translating it yields CASSERGQGLVSGNTIYF.

The V call is TRBV7-2, the J call TRBJ1-1; a possible D gene is TRBD1 (6 bases). This CDR3 has 15 residues. CDR1 SGHTA and CDR2 FQGNSA come from the germline V gene. The ends were cut back, 1 base at V and 5 bases at J, with 14 bases in the middle. CDR3 protein: CASSLEAGGWTEAFF. The CDR3 DNA reads as TGTGCCAGCAGCTTAGAGGCTGGGGGCTGGACTGAAGCTTTCTTT.

This clone was detected once. In nucleotides, the CDR3 is TGCAGCGTGGGGGGTCCTAACCGGGACTATGGCTACACCTTC. As protein: CSVGGPNRDYGYTF. This chain joins TRBV29-1 and TRBJ1-2, with TRBD1 as a possible D gene (5 bases). V was trimmed by 6 bases and J by 3 bases, leaving 17 bases between them. The CDR3 extends over 14 amino acids. Germline CDR1 reads SQVTM; CDR2 reads ANQGSEA. Supplemented by reference TRBV29-1 and TRBJ1-2, the full variable domain reads SAVISQKPSRDICQRGTSLTIQCQVDSQVTMMFWYRQQPGQSLTLIATANQGSEATYESGFVIDKFPISRPNLTFSTLTVSNMSPEDSSIYLCSVGGPNRDYGYTFGSGTRLTVV.

The chain links TRBV4-1 to TRBJ2-3; either TRBD1 or TRBD2 may fit D (6 bases each). Trimming pared 2 bases from V and 0 bases from J, leaving 21 bases between. There are 19 residues in the CDR3. Looked up from germline, CDR1 is MGHRA and CDR2 is YSYEKL. Written as DNA, the CDR3 is TGCGCCAGCAGCCAATCCTGGGGGGCCAGGAGGTCTAGCACAGATACGCAGTATTTT. It is translated as CASSQSWGARRSSTDTQYF.

J is TRBJ2-1 and V is TRBV6-1, with TRBD2 matching over 10 bases. The V and J ends lost 7 bases and 4 bases, in that order; junction bases with no gene match: 4. The germline gives CDR1 MNHNS, CDR2 SASEGT. CDR3 length equals 14 residues. The CDR3: CASNPSGSYNEQFF. The CDR3 DNA sequence: TGTGCCAGCAATCCTAGCGGGAGTTACAATGAGCAGTTCTTC.

Written as DNA, the CDR3 is TGTGCCAGCAGCGCGGCAGGAAATTCGGAGCTGTTTTTT. This codes for CASSAAGNSELFF. This rearrangement joins TRBV6-4 to TRBJ2-2, with D unresolved. V gave up 6 bases and J gave up 10 bases, with 15 bases separating them. The CDR3 loop spans 13 amino acids. Germline V gene lookup returns CDR1 MRHNA and CDR2 SNTAGT.

Regarding this clone: One junction end disagrees with the germline gene, perhaps due to a read error. Different DNA sequences within this sample yield the same CDR3. The rearrangement links TRBV11-1 to TRBJ1-2; no firm D call. CDR1 and CDR2 (germline): SGHAT, FQDESV (reference sequence). The length of the CDR3 is 12 residues. As DNA, the CDR3 is TGTGCCAGCAGCCCCGCGAACTACGGCTACACCTTC. Its protein product is CASSPANYGYTF. Based on the CDR3 plus reference TRBV11-1 and TRBJ1-2, the full variable domain is EAEVAQSPRYKITEKSQAVAFWCDPISGHATLYWYRQILGQGPELLVQFQDESVVDDSQLPKDRFSAERLKGVDSTLKIQPAELGDSAMYLCASSPANYGYTFGSGTRLTVV.

DNA of the CDR3: TGTGCCAGCGGACTAGCGGGAGTCTACGAGCAGTACTTC. It yields the protein CASGLAGVYEQYF. The chain is built from TRBV25-1 and TRBJ2-7; 13 bases fit TRBD2. The V segment lost 8 bases and the J segment 3 bases; nucleotides outside the gene matches: 1. From germline, CDR1 is MGHDK and CDR2 SYGVNS. CDR3 size: 13 residues.